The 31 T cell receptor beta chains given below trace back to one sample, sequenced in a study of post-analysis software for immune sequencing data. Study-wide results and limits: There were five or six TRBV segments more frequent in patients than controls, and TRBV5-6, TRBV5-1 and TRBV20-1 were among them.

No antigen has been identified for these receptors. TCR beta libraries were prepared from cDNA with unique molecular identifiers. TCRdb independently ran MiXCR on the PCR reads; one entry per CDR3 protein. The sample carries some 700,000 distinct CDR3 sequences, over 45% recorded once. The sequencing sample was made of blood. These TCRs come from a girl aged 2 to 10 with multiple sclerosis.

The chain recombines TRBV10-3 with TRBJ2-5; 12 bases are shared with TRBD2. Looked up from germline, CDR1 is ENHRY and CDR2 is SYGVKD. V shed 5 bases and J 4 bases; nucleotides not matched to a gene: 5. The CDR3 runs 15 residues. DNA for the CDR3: TGTGCCATCAGTAAGACTAGCGGGAGCGCAGAGACCCAGTACTTC. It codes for CAISKTSGSAETQYF.

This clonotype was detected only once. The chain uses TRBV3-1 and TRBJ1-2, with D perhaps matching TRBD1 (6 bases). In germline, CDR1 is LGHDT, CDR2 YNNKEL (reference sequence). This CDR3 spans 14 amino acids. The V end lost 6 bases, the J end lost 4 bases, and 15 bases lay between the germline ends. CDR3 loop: CASSRDTKVYGYTF. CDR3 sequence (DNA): TGTGCCAGCAGTCGGGACACCAAAGTCTATGGCTACACCTTC.

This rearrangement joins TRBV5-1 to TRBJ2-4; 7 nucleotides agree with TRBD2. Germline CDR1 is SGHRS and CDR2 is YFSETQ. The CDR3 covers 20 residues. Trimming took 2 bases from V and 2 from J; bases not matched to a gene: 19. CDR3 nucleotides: TGCGCCAGCAGCTTACTAACTAGCGCCACGGGAGACGGTACCAAAAACATTCAGTACTTC. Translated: CASSLLTSATGDGTKNIQYF. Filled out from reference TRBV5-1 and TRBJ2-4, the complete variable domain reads KAGVTQTPRYLIKTRGQQVTLSCSPISGHRSVSWYQQTPGQGLQFLFEYFSETQRNKGNFPGRFSGRQFSNSRSEMNVSTLELGDSALYLCASSLLTSATGDGTKNIQYFGAGTRLSVL.

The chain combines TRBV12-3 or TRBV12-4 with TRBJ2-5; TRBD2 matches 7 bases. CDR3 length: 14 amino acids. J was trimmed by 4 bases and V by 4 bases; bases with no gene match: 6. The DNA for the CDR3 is TGTGCCAGCAGTTCCTACACGGGGGGAGAGACCCAGTACTTC. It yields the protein CASSSYTGGETQYF.

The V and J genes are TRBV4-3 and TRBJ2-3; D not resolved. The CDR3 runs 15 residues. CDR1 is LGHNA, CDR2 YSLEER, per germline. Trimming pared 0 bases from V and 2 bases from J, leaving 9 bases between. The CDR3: CASSQDNLSTDTQYF. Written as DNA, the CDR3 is TGCGCCAGCAGCCAAGATAACCTTTCCACAGATACGCAGTATTTT.

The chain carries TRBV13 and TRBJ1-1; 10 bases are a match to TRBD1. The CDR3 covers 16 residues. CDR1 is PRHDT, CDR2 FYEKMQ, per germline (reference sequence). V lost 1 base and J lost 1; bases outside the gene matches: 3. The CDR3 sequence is CASSLEGQGRNTEAFF. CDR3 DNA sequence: TGTGCCAGCAGCTTAGAGGGACAGGGGCGGAACACTGAAGCTTTCTTT.

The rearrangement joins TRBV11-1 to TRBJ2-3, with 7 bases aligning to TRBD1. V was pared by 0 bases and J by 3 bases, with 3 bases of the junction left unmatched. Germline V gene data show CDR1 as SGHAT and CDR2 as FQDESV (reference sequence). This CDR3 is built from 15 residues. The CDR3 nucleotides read TGTGCCAGCAGCTTAGCGACAGGGAAGACAGATACGCAGTATTTT. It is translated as CASSLATGKTDTQYF.

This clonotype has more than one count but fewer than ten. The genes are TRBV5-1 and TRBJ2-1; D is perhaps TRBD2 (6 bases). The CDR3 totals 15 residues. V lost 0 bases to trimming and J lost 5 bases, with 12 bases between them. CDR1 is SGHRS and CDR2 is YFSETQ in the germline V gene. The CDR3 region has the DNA TGCGCCAGCAGCTTGGCGGCGGAGGGCAACAATGAGCAGTTCTTC. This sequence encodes CASSLAAEGNNEQFF.

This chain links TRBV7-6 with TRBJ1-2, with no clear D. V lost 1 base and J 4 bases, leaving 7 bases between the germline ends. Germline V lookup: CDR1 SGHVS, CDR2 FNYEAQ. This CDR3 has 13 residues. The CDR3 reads CASSLVTSYGYTF. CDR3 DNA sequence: TGTGCCAGCAGCTTAGTTACGTCCTATGGCTACACCTTC.

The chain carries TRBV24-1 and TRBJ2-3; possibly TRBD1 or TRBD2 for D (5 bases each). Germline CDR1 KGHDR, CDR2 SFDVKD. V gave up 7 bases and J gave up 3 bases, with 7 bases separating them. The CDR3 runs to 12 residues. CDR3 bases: TGTGCCACCAGGGGGGAAACAGATACGCAGTATTTT. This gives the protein CATRGETDTQYF.

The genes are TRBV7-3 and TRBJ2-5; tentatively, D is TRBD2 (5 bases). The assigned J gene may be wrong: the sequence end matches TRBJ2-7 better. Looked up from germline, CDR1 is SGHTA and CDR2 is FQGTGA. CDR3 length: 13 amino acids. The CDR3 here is CASSAAELYEQYF. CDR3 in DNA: TGTGCCAGCTCTGCAGCGGAACTATACGAGCAGTACTTC.

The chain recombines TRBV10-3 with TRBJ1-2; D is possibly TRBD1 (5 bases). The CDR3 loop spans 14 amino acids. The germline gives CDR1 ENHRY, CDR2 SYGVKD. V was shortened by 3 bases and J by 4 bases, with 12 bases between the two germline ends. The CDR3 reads CAISDRGGFYGYTF. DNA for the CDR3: TGTGCCATCAGTGACCGGGGGGGGTTCTATGGCTACACCTTC.

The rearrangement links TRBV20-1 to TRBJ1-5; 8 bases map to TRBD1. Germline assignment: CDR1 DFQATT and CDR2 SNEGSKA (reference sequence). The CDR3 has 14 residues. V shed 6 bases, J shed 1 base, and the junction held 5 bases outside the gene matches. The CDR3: CSAYGQGSNQPQHF. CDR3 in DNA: TGCAGTGCCTACGGACAGGGAAGCAATCAGCCCCAGCATTTT.

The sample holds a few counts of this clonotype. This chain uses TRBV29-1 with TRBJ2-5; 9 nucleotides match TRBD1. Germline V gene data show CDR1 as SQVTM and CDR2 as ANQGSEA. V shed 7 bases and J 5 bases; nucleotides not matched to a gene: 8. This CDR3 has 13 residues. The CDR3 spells CSGGQGNVETQYF. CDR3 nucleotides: TGCAGCGGGGGACAGGGAAACGTCGAGACCCAGTACTTC.

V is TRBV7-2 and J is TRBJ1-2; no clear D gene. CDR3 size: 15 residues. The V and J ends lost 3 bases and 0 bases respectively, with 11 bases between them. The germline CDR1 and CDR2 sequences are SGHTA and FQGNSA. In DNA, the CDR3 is TGTGCCAGCAGCTTCGGGCAGACTCCTAACTATGGCTACACCTTC. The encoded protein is CASSFGQTPNYGYTF.

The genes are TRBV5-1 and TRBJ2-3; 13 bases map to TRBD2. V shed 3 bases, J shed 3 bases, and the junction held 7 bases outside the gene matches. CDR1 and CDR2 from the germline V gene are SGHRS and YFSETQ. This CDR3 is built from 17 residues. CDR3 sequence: CASSYGLAGVWTDTQYF. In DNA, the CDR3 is TGCGCCAGCAGCTATGGACTAGCGGGAGTGTGGACAGATACGCAGTATTTT.

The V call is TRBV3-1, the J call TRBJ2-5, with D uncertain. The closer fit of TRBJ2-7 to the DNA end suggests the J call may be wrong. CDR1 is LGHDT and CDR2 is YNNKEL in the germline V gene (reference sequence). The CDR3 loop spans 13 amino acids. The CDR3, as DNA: TGTGCCAGCAGCCTAAGATCCCACTACGAGCAGTACTTC. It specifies CASSLRSHYEQYF.

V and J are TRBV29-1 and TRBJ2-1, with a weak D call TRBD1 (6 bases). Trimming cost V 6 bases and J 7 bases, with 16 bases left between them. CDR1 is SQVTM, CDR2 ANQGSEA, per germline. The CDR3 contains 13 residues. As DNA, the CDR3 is TGCAGCGTAGCCGGACAGAGCCTTAATGAGCAGTTCTTC. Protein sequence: CSVAGQSLNEQFF.

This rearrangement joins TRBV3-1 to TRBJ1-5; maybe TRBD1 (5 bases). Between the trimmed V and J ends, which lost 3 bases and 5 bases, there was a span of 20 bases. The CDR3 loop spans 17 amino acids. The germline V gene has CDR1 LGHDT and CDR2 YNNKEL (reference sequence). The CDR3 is CASSHGGVRRGDQPQHF. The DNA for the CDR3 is TGTGCCAGCAGCCACGGCGGGGTAAGAAGAGGGGATCAGCCCCAGCATTTT.

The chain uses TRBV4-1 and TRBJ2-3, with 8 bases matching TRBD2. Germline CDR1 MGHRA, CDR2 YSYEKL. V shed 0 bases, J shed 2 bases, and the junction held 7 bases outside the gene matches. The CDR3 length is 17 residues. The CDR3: CASSQDSGSFFTDTQYF. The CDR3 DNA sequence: TGCGCCAGCAGCCAAGACAGCGGGAGCTTTTTCACAGATACGCAGTATTTT.

For the CDR3, the DNA is TGCGCCAGCAGCTTCGCGGGCAGTCCTGGGGAGACCCAGTACTTC. It translates to CASSFAGSPGETQYF. The chain has TRBV5-1 and TRBJ2-5; tentatively, D is TRBD2 (5 bases). This CDR3 region has 15 residues. Germline CDR1 SGHRS, CDR2 YFSETQ. Trimming cost V 2 bases and J 5 bases, with 16 bases left between them. Supplemented by reference TRBV5-1 and TRBJ2-5, the full variable domain reads KAGVTQTPRYLIKTRGQQVTLSCSPISGHRSVSWYQQTPGQGLQFLFEYFSETQRNKGNFPGRFSGRQFSNSRSEMNVSTLELGDSALYLCASSFAGSPGETQYFGPGTRLLVL.

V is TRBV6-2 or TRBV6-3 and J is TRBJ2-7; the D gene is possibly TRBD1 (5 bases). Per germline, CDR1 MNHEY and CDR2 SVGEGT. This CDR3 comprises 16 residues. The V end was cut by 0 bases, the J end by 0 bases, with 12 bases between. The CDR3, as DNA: TGTGCCAGCAGTTACTCGAGGACAAGGAGCTCCTACGAGCAGTACTTC. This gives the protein CASSYSRTRSSYEQYF.

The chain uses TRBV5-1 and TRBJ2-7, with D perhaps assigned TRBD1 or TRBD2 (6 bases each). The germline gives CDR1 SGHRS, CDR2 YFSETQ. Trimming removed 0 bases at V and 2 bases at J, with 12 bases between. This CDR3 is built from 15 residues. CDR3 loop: CASSLVSGQTYEQYF. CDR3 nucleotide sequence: TGCGCCAGCAGCTTGGTTAGCGGACAGACCTACGAGCAGTACTTC. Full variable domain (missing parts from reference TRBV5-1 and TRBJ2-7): KAGVTQTPRYLIKTRGQQVTLSCSPISGHRSVSWYQQTPGQGLQFLFEYFSETQRNKGNFPGRFSGRQFSNSRSEMNVSTLELGDSALYLCASSLVSGQTYEQYFGPGTRLTVT.

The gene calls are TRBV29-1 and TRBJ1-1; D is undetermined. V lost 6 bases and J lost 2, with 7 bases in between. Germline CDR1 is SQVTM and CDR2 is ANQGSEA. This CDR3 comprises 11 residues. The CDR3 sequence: CSVMPNTEAFF. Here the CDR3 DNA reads TGCAGCGTAATGCCAAACACTGAAGCTTTCTTT. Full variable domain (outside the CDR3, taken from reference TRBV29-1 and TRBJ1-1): SAVISQKPSRDICQRGTSLTIQCQVDSQVTMMFWYRQQPGQSLTLIATANQGSEATYESGFVIDKFPISRPNLTFSTLTVSNMSPEDSSIYLCSVMPNTEAFFGQGTRLTVV.

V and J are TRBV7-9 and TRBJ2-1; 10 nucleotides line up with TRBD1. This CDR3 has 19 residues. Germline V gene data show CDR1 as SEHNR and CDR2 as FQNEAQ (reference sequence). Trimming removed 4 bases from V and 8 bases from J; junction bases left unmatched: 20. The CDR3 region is CASSSRPEYPGQGFDEQFF. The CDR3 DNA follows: TGTGCCAGCAGCTCCCGACCTGAGTATCCGGGACAGGGGTTCGATGAGCAGTTCTTC.

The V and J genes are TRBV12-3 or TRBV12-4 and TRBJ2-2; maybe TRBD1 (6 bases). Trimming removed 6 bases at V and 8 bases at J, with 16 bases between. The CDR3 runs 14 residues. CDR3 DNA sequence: TGTGCCAGCAGGCCTACAGGGCCCCAAGGGGAGCTGTTTTTT. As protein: CASRPTGPQGELFF.

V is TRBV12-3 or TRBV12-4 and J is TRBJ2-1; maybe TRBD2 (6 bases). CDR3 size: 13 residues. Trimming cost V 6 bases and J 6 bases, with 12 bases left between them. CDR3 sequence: CASRGGGPNEQFF. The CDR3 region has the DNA TGTGCCAGCAGGGGCGGAGGGCCCAATGAGCAGTTCTTC.

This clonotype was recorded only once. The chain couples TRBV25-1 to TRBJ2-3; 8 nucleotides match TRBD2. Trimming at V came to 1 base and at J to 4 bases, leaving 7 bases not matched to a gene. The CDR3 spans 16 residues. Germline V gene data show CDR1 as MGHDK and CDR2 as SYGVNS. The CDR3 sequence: CASSEWRAGEPDTQYF. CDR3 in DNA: TGTGCCAGCAGTGAATGGCGAGCGGGAGAACCAGATACGCAGTATTTT. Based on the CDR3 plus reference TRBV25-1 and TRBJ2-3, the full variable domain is EADIYQTPRYLVIGTGKKITLECSQTMGHDKMYWYQQDPGMELHLIHYSYGVNSTEKGDLSSESTVSRIRTEHFPLTLESARPSHTSQYLCASSEWRAGEPDTQYFGPGTRLTVL.

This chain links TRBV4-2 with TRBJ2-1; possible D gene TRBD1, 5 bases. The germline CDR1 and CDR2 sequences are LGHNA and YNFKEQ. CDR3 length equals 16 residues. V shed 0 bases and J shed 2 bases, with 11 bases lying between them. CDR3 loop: CASSQDPGAPYNEQFF. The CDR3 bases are TGTGCCAGCAGCCAAGATCCTGGGGCCCCCTACAATGAGCAGTTCTTC.

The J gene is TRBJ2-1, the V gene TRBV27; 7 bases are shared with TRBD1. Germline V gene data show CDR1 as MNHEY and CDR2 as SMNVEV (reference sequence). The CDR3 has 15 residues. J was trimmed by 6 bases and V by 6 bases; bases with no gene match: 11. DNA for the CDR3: TGTGCCAGCAGCGACATGGGACAGATACGCAATGAGCAGTTCTTC. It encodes CASSDMGQIRNEQFF.

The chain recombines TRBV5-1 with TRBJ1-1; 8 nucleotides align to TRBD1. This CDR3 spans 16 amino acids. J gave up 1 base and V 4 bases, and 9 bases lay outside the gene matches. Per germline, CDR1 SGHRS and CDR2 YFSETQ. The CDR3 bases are TGCGCCAGCAGCCCAGCCGGGACAGGAGGGAACACTGAAGCTTTCTTT. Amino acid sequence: CASSPAGTGGNTEAFF.